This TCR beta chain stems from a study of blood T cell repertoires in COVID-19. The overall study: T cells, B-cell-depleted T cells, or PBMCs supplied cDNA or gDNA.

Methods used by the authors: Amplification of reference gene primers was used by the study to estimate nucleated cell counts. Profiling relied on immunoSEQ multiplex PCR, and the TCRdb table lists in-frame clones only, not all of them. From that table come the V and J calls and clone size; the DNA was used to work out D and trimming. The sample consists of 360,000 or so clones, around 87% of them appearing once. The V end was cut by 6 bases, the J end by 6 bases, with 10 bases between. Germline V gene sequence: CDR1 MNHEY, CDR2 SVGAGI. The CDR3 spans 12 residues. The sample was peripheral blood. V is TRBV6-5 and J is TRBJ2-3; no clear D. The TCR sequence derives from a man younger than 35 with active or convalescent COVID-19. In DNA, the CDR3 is TGTGCCAGCAGACGCGCCGGGGATACGCAGTATTTT. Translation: CASRRAGDTQYF.